This T cell receptor beta chain came from a study of cytomegalovirus exposure and HLA in healthy donors. Study-level information: Both the roughly 120 validation repertoires and the approximately 700 first-cohort repertoires used the same platform, as reported by a later analysis.

On this clone: Antigen specificity is unknown.

CDR3 length: 14 amino acids. Germline V gene sequence: CDR1 SGHRS, CDR2 YFSETQ. V was cut by 2 bases and J by 0 bases, with 9 bases left in between. Method: immunoSEQ multiplex PCR; TCRdb's copy keeps in-frame clones and lacks some. The sample carries approximately 160,000 clones, less than 90% recorded once. Whole-study results and caveats: Confirmation in vitro established that three CMV-associated chains were specific for CMV antigens. Cytomegalovirus status, reportedly, was diagnosed with high specificity and sensitivity by the classifier. For most TCR sequences rarity was the rule, although some public TCRs occurred in many donors.

The sequence came from a woman in her twenties or thirties in good health and CMV-seronegative. The sequencing input was PBMCs. This chain links TRBV5-1 with TRBJ2-7; no clear D gene. CDR3 sequence: CASSLSKFSYEQYF. The CDR3 DNA is TGCGCCAGCAGCTTAAGTAAATTCTCCTACGAGCAGTACTTC. Full variable domain (missing parts from reference TRBV5-1 and TRBJ2-7): KAGVTQTPRYLIKTRGQQVTLSCSPISGHRSVSWYQQTPGQGLQFLFEYFSETQRNKGNFPGRFSGRQFSNSRSEMNVSTLELGDSALYLCASSLSKFSYEQYFGPGTRLTVT.